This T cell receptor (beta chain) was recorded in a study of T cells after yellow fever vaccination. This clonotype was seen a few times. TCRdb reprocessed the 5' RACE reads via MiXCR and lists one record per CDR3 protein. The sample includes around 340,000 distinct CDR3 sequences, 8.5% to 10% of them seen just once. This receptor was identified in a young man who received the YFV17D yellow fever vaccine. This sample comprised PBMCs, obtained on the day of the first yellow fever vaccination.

In DNA form, the CDR3 reads TGCGCCAGCAGCCTAAATAGCGGGGCCCAAGAGACCCAGTACTTC. Translating gives CASSLNSGAQETQYF. V is TRBV5-1 and J is TRBJ2-5; TRBD2 agrees at 8 bases. Trimming took 4 bases from V and 1 from J; bases not matched to a gene: 6. CDR3 size: 15 residues. The germline gives CDR1 SGHRS, CDR2 YFSETQ.